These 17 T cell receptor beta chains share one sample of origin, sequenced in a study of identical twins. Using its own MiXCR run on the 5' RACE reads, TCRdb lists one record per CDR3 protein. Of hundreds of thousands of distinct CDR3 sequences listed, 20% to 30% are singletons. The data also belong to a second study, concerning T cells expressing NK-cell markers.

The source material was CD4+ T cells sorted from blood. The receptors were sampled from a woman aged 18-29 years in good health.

The CDR3 here is CASSATGVGYTF. In DNA form, the CDR3 reads TGTGCCAGCAGCGCGACAGGGGTCGGCTACACCTTC. V is TRBV9 and J is TRBJ1-2; 8 bases are shared with TRBD1. Trimming removed 3 bases from V and 8 bases from J; junction bases left unmatched: 3. Germline CDR1 reads SGDLS; CDR2 reads YYNGEE. CDR3 length: 12 residues.

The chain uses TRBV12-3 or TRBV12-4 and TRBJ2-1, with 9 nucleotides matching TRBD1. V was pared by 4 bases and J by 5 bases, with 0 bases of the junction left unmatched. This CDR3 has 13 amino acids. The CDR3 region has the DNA TGTGCCAGCAGTTGGACAGGGGACAATGAGCAGTTCTTC. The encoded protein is CASSWTGDNEQFF.

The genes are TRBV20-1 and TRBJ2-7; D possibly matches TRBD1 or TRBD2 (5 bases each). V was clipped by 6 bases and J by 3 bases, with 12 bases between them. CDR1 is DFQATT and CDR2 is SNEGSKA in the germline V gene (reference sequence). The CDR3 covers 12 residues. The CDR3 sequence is CSARDLYYEQYF. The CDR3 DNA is TGCAGTGCAAGGGACCTCTACTACGAGCAGTACTTC.

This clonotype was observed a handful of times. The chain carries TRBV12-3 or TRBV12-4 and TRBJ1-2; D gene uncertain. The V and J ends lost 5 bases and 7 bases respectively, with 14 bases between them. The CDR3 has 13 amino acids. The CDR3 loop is CASSPRLLAGYTF. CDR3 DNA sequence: TGTGCCAGCAGTCCTCGACTCCTCGCTGGCTACACCTTC.

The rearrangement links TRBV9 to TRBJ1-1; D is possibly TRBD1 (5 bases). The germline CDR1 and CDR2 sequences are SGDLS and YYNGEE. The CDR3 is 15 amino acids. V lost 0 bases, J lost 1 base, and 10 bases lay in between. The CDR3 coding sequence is TGTGCCAGCAGCGTAGAGGGGAGAAAGAACACTGAAGCTTTCTTT. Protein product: CASSVEGRKNTEAFF.

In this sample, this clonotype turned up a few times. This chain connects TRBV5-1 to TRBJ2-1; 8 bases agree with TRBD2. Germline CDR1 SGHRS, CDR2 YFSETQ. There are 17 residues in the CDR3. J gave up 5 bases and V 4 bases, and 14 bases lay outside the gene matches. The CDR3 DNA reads TGCGCCAGCAGCAGGTTCGGGGTTAGCGGGATTGACAATGAGCAGTTCTTC. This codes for CASSRFGVSGIDNEQFF.

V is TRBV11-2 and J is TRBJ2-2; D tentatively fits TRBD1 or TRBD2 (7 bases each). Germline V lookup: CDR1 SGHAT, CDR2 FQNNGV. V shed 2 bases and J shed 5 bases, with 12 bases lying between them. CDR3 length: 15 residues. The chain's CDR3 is CASSLRGGQTGELFF. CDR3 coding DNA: TGTGCCAGCAGCTTAAGGGGGGGACAGACCGGGGAGCTGTTTTTT.

The CDR3 DNA sequence: TGTGCCAGCAGTTCCTTTACAGAGAATTCACCCCTCCACTTT. Translation gives CASSSFTENSPLHF. The chain links TRBV6-5 to TRBJ1-6; no clear D. With 4 bases removed from V and 7 bases from J, the gap between germline ends came to 11 bases. Germline-derived CDR1 and CDR2 are MNHEY and SVGAGI. CDR3 length: 14 residues.

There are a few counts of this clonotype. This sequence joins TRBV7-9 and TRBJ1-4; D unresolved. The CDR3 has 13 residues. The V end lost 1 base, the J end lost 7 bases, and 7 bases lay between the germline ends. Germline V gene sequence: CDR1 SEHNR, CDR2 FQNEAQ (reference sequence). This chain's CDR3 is CASSLGLSEKLFF. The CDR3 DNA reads TGTGCCAGCAGCTTAGGTTTGAGTGAAAAACTGTTTTTT.

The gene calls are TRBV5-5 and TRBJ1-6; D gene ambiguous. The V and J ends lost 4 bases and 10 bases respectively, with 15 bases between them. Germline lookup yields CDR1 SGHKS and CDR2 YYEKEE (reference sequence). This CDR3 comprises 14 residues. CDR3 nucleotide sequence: TGTGCCAGCAGCCACGGCGTCTACGGATCACCCCTCCACTTT. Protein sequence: CASSHGVYGSPLHF.

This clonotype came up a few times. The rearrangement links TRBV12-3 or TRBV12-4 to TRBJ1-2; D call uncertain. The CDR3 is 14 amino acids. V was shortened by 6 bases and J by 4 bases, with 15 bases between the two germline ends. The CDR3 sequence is CASRSSMGVYGYTF. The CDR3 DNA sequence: TGTGCCAGCAGGTCTTCGATGGGAGTCTATGGCTACACCTTC.

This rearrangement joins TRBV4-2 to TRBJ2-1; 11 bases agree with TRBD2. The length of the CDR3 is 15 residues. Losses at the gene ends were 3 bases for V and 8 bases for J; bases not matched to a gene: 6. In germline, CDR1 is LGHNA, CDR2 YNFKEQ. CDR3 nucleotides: TGTGCCAGCAGCCAGCCGGGACTAGCGGCCCATGAGCAGTTCTTC. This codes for CASSQPGLAAHEQFF.

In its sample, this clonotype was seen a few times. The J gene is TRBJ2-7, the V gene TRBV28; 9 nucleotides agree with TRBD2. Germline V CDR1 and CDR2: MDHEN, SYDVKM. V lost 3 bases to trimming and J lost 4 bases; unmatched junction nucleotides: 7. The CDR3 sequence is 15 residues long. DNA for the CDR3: TGTGCCAGCAGTTTCCGCGTGGCGGGAGGGTACGAGCAGTACTTC. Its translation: CASSFRVAGGYEQYF.

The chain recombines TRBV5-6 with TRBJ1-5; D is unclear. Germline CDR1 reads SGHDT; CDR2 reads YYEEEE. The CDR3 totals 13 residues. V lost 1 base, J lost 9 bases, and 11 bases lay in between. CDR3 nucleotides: TGTGCCAGCAGCTTGAATGGCCCGGGGCCCCAGCATTTT. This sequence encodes CASSLNGPGPQHF. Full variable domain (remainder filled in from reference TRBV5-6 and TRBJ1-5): DAGVTQSPTHLIKTRGQQVTLRCSPKSGHDTVSWYQQALGQGPQFIFQYYEEEERQRGNFPDRFSGHQFPNYSSELNVNALLLGDSALYLCASSLNGPGPQHFGDGTRLSIL.

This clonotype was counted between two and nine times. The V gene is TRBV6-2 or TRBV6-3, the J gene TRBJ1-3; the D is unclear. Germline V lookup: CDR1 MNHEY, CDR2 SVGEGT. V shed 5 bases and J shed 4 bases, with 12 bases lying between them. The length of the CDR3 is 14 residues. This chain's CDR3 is CASSRGLSGNTIYF. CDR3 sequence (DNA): TGTGCCAGCAGTCGAGGACTATCCGGAAACACCATATATTTT.

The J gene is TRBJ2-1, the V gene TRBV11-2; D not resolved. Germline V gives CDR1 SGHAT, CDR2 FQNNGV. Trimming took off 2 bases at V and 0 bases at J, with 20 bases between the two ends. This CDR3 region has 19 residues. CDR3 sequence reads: CASSLRSSPRMSSYNEQFF. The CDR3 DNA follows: TGTGCCAGCAGCTTAAGGTCGAGTCCTAGAATGAGCTCCTACAATGAGCAGTTCTTC. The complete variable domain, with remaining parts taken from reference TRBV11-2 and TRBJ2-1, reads EAGVAQSPRYKIIEKRQSVAFWCNPISGHATLYWYQQILGQGPKLLIQFQNNGVVDDSQLPKDRFSAERLKGVDSTLKIQPAKLEDSAVYLCASSLRSSPRMSSYNEQFFGPGTRLTVL.

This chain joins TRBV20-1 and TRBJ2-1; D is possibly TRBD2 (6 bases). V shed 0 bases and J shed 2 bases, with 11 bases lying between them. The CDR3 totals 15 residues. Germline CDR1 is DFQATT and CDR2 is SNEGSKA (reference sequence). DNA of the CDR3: TGCAGTGCTAGAGATGGGCGGGGCACCTACAATGAGCAGTTCTTC. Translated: CSARDGRGTYNEQFF.